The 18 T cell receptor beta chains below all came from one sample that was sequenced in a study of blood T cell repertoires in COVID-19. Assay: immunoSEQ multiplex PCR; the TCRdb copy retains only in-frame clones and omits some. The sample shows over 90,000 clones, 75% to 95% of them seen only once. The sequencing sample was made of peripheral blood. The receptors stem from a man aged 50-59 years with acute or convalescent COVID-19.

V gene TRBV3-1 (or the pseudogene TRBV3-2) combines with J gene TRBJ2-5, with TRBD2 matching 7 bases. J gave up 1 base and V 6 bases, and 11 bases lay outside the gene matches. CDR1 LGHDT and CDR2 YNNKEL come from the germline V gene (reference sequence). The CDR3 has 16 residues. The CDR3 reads CASRPRLALGQETQYF. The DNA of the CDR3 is TGTGCCAGCAGGCCCAGACTAGCTTTAGGCCAAGAGACCCAGTACTTC.

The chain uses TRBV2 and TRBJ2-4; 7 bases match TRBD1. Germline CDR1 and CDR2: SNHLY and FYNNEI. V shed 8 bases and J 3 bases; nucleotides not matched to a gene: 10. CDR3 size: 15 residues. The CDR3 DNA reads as TGTGCCAGCTCGCCCGGGTGGGACAGCAAAAACATTCAGTACTTC. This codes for CASSPGWDSKNIQYF.

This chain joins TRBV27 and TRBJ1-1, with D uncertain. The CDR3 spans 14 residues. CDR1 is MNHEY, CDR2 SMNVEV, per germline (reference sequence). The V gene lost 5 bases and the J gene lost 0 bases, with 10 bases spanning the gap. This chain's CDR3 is CASSIRDLNTEAFF. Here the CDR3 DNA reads TGTGCCAGCAGTATCCGGGATTTGAACACTGAAGCTTTCTTT.

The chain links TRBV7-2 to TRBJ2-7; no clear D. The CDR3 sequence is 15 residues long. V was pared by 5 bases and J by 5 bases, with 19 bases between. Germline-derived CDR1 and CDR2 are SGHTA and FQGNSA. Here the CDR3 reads CASSVIGRVPNEQYF. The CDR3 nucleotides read TGTGCCAGCAGCGTGATCGGTAGAGTTCCCAACGAGCAGTACTTC.

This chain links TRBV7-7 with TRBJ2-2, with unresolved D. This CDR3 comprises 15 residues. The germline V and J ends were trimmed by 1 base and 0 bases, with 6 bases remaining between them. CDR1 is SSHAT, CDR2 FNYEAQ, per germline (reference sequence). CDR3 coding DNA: TGTGCCAGCAGCTTAGGGGCAGCGAACACCGGGGAGCTGTTTTTT. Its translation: CASSLGAANTGELFF. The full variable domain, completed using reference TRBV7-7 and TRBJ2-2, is GAGVSQSPRYKVTKRGQDVTLRCDPISSHATLYWYQQALGQGPEFLTYFNYEAQPDKSGLPSDRFSAERPEGSISTLTIQRTEQRDSAMYRCASSLGAANTGELFFGEGSRLTVL.

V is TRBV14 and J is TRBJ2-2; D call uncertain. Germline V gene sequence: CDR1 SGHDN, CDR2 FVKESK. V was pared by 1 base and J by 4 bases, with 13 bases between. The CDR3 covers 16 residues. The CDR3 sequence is CASSQGLLVSTGELFF. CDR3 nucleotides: TGTGCCAGCAGCCAAGGTTTGCTAGTAAGCACCGGGGAGCTGTTTTTT.

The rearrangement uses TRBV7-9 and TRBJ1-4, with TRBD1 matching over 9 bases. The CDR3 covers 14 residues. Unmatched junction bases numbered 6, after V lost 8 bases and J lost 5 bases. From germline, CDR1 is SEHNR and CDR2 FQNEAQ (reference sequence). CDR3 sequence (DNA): TGTGCCAGCGCCTTTACAGGGGGCAATGAAAAACTGTTTTTT. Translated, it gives CASAFTGGNEKLFF.

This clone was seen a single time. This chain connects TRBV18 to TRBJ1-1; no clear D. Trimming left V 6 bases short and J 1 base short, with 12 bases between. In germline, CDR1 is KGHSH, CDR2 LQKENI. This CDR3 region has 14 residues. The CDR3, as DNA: TGTGCCAGCTCGCCGGGGTTTGAGAACACTGAAGCTTTCTTT. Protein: CASSPGFENTEAFF.

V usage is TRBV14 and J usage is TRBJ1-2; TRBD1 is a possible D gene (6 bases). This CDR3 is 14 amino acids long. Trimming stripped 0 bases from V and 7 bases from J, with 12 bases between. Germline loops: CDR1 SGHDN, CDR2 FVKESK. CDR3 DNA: TGTGCCAGCAGCCAAGATAGTAGGGGGAGTGGCTACACCTTC. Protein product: CASSQDSRGSGYTF. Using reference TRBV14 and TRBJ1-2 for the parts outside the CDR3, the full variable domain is EAGVTQFPSHSVIEKGQTVTLRCDPISGHDNLYWYRRVMGKEIKFLLHFVKESKQDESGMPNNRFLAERTGGTYSTLKVQPAELEDSGVYFCASSQDSRGSGYTFGSGTRLTVV.

The CDR3 region is CASSYSSGFSYEQYF. For the CDR3, the DNA is TGTGCCAGTAGTTATTCTAGCGGGTTTTCCTACGAGCAGTACTTC. The V call is TRBV19, the J call TRBJ2-7, with TRBD2 matching over 8 bases. Germline V gene sequence: CDR1 LNHDA, CDR2 SQIVND (reference sequence). The CDR3 totals 15 residues. The junction had 7 bases not matched to a gene; V was cut back by 5 bases and J by 1 base.

The DNA of the CDR3 is TGTGCCAGCAGCCAAGCCGGGACATCGGTCAATGAGCAGTTCTTC. Translating gives CASSQAGTSVNEQFF. The chain uses TRBV14 and TRBJ2-1; possible D gene TRBD1, 6 bases. The CDR3 has 15 residues. Deletions cut 1 base from V and 6 bases from J, with 13 bases between. CDR1 SGHDN and CDR2 FVKESK come from the germline V gene.

DNA of the CDR3: TGTGCCAGCACGGAGACAGGGAGCAATCAGCCCCAGCATTTT. Protein: CASTETGSNQPQHF. The chain uses TRBV2 and TRBJ1-5, with TRBD1 matching 7 bases. CDR1 and CDR2 from the germline V gene are SNHLY and FYNNEI. The CDR3 runs 14 residues. Unmatched junction bases numbered 4, after V lost 7 bases and J lost 1 base.

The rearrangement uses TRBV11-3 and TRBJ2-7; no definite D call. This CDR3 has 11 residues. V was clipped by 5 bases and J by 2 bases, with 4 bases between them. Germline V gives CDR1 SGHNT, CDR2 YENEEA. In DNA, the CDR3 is TGTGCCAGCAGCACAGCCTACGAGCAGTACTTC. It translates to CASSTAYEQYF.

The CDR3 here is CASSVGTSGTYEQYF. The CDR3, as DNA: TGTGCCAGCAGCGTAGGGACTAGCGGGACCTACGAGCAGTACTTC. The V and J genes are TRBV9 and TRBJ2-7, with 12 nucleotides matching TRBD2. In germline, CDR1 is SGDLS, CDR2 YYNGEE. The junction had 0 bases not matched to a gene; V was cut back by 0 bases and J by 2 bases. The CDR3 spans 15 residues.

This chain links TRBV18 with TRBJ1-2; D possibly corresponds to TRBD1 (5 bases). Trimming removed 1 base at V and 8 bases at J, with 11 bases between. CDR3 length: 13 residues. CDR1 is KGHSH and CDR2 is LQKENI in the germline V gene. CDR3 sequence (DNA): TGTGCCAGCTCACCACGGTGGGGGGAAGGCTACACCTTC. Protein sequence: CASSPRWGEGYTF. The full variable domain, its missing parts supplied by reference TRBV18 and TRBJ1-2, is NAGVMQNPRHLVRRRGQEARLRCSPMKGHSHVYWYRQLPEEGLKFMVYLQKENIIDESGMPKERFSAEFPKEGPSILRIQQVVRGDSAAYFCASSPRWGEGYTFGSGTRLTVV.

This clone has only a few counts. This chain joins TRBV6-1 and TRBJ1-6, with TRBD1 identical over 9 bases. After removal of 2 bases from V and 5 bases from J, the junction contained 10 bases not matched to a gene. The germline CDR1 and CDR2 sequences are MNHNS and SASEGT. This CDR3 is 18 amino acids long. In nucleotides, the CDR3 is TGTGCCAGCAGTGAAAAGGGACAGGGATGGGCTAATAATTCACCCCTCCACTTT. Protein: CASSEKGQGWANNSPLHF.

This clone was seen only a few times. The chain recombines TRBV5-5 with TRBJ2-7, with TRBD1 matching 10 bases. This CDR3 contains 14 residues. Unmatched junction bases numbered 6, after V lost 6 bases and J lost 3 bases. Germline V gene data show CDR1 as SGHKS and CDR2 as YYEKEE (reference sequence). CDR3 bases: TGTGCCAGCACCTTCGGGACAGGGGACTACGAGCAGTACTTC. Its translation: CASTFGTGDYEQYF.

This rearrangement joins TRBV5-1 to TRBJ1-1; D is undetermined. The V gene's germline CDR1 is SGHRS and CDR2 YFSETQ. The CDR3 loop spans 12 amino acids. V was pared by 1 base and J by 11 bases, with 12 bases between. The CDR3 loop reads CASSLFGELAFF. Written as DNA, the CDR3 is TGCGCCAGCAGCTTGTTCGGGGAGCTGGCTTTCTTT.